Only a few counts were recorded for the clone carrying this T cell receptor (beta chain). Its antigen is unknown. The CDR3 is 17 amino acids. Trimming left V 2 bases short and J 0 bases short, with 17 bases between. Per the germline V gene, CDR1 is SEHNR and CDR2 is FQNEAQ (reference sequence). It was with 60 Vbeta and 13 Jbeta primers that the PCR ran. The protocol was immunoSEQ multiplex PCR, while the TCRdb copy is restricted to in-frame clones and leaves out a portion. The data hold over 150,000 clones, with approximately 80% observed a single time. This entry is derived from a study of cytomegalovirus exposure and HLA in healthy donors. Findings and caveats of the study: Certain indistinguishable V segments, among them TRBV6-2 and TRBV6-3, were excluded.

The chain recombines TRBV7-9 with TRBJ2-7; D might be TRBD1 (6 bases). This receptor was identified in a man younger than 35 in good health and CMV-seronegative. Specimen: PBMCs. The CDR3 sequence: CASSLTVRAGDSYEQYF. In DNA, the CDR3 is TGTGCCAGCAGCTTAACAGTGCGGGCAGGGGACTCCTACGAGCAGTACTTC.